The 31 T cell receptor beta chains presented below share a single source sample, sequenced in a study of T-cell memory formation after mild COVID-19. Via MiXCR, TCRdb re-called the 5' RACE reads, giving one row per CDR3 protein. The sample carries roughly 300,000 distinct CDR3 sequences, around 13% recorded once. Sequenced: PBMCs or a T cell subset sorted from them (not recorded which). All receptors derive from a man younger than 30 who had mild COVID-19 (a few samples of this study predate the infection). Cell type and time point are not known.

V is TRBV6-5 and J is TRBJ1-3; no clear D gene. Germline CDR1 and CDR2: MNHEY and SVGAGI. This CDR3 spans 15 amino acids. V was trimmed by 3 bases and J by 4 bases, leaving 13 bases between them. The CDR3 bases are TGTGCCAGCAGTTATTCGAGGGCCCGCGGAAACACCATATATTTT. As protein: CASSYSRARGNTIYF.

This clonotype was observed a few times. The chain carries TRBV29-1 and TRBJ2-7; D is perhaps TRBD2 (6 bases). V lost 3 bases to trimming and J lost 6 bases, with 12 bases between them. CDR1 is SQVTM, CDR2 ANQGSEA, per germline. This CDR3 has 12 residues. The CDR3 bases are TGCAGCGTTGAGGGGATCGGGGGCGAGCAGTACGTC. It translates to CSVEGIGGEQYV.

The chain combines TRBV29-1 with TRBJ2-7; the match to TRBD2 covers 7 bases. The CDR3 sequence is 13 residues long. J gave up 5 bases and V 6 bases, and 10 bases lay outside the gene matches. CDR1 is SQVTM, CDR2 ANQGSEA, per germline. The CDR3 loop is CSVFGLESDEQYF. Here the CDR3 DNA reads TGCAGCGTCTTCGGACTAGAGTCGGACGAGCAGTACTTC.

There are many counts of this clonotype. This chain connects TRBV12-3 or TRBV12-4 to TRBJ1-5; D gene ambiguous. With 3 bases removed from V and 2 bases from J, the gap between germline ends came to 8 bases. CDR3 length: 14 residues. DNA for the CDR3: TGTGCCAGCAGTTTCTCGGACGGCAATCAGCCCCAGCATTTT. Encoded protein: CASSFSDGNQPQHF.

The CDR3, as DNA: TGTGCCATCAGAAATCTAGCGGGGGAGGCGGCCGGGGAGCTGTTTTTT. Amino acids: CAIRNLAGEAAGELFF. This rearrangement joins TRBV10-3 to TRBJ2-2, with 10 bases identical to TRBD2. Trimming took 6 bases from V and 6 from J; bases not matched to a gene: 10. The V gene's germline CDR1 is ENHRY and CDR2 SYGVKD. This CDR3 region has 16 residues.

The table lists this clonotype with a few counts. The chain joins TRBV20-1 to TRBJ1-5; tentative D call: TRBD1 (5 bases). The CDR3 totals 16 residues. Trimming left V 5 bases short and J 4 bases short, with 21 bases between. CDR1 DFQATT and CDR2 SNEGSKA come from the germline V gene (reference sequence). This CDR3 is CSASPGLNARNQPQHF. As DNA, the CDR3 is TGCAGTGCTTCCCCGGGACTAAACGCTCGAAATCAGCCCCAGCATTTT.

This clonotype was seen more than once but under ten times. The chain employs TRBV18 and TRBJ2-2; D assignment may be TRBD1 or TRBD2 (5 bases each). Germline CDR1 and CDR2: KGHSH and LQKENI. The CDR3 covers 16 residues. V lost 2 bases, J lost 4 bases, and 14 bases lay in between. This CDR3 reads CASSPGVPGSTGELFF. The CDR3 coding sequence is TGTGCCAGCTCACCAGGGGTACCAGGGAGCACCGGGGAGCTGTTTTTT.

The chain combines TRBV5-6 with TRBJ2-1; a weak D match, TRBD2 (6 bases). CDR1 is SGHDT and CDR2 is YYEEEE in the germline V gene. CDR3 length: 15 residues. The V gene lost 2 bases and the J gene lost 2 bases, with 11 bases spanning the gap. The CDR3 region has the DNA TGTGCCAGCAGCTTAGAGGGGAGGCCCTACAATGAGCAGTTCTTC. Amino acids: CASSLEGRPYNEQFF.

This clonotype was seen only a few times. The genes are TRBV10-3 and TRBJ2-1, with D maybe TRBD2 (5 bases). CDR3 length: 13 amino acids. Germline CDR1 is ENHRY and CDR2 is SYGVKD. In nucleotides, the CDR3 is TGTGCTTCTGGAGGAGGACTCAGGAATGAGCAGTTCTTC. Its translation: CASGGGLRNEQFF.

This clonotype appeared a few times. The chain combines TRBV7-9 with TRBJ2-3, with D perhaps matching TRBD1 (6 bases). V was cut by 4 bases and J by 0 bases, with 14 bases left in between. This CDR3 has 16 residues. Germline assignment: CDR1 SEHNR and CDR2 FQNEAQ (reference sequence). In DNA form, the CDR3 reads TGTGCCAGCAGCTCGATAAGGACAGTTAGCACAGATACGCAGTATTTT. Protein product: CASSSIRTVSTDTQYF.

Regarding this clonotype: One end of the junction fails to match germline, which may point to a read error. The chain employs TRBV7-9 and TRBJ2-3; no reliable D call. CDR1 SEHNR and CDR2 FQNEAQ come from the germline V gene (reference sequence). The CDR3 length is 14 residues. The CDR3 sequence is CASNLEASTDTQYF. The DNA of the CDR3 is TGTGCCAGCAACTTAGAGGCGAGCACAGATACGCAGTATTTT.

This chain connects TRBV4-3 to TRBJ2-1, with D tentatively TRBD2 (6 bases). Per the germline V gene, CDR1 is LGHNA and CDR2 is YSLEER. V dropped 0 bases and J dropped 6 bases, with 12 bases sitting between them. CDR3 length: 15 residues. The CDR3 nucleotides are TGCGCCAGCAGCCAAGACGGCGGGGCGTCCAATGAGCAGTTCTTC. Protein: CASSQDGGASNEQFF.

This clonotype was observed a few times. The J gene is TRBJ2-1, the V gene TRBV5-4, with 9 bases matching TRBD1. Trimming took 5 bases from V and 5 from J; bases not matched to a gene: 2. CDR3 length: 13 residues. Germline lookup yields CDR1 SGHNT and CDR2 YYREEE (reference sequence). For the CDR3, the DNA is TGTGCCAGCAGTTGGGACAGGGACAATGAGCAGTTCTTC. Amino acid sequence: CASSWDRDNEQFF.

This sequence joins TRBV6-2 or TRBV6-3 and TRBJ1-5; D not resolved. The V gene's germline CDR1 is MNHEY and CDR2 SVGEGT. This CDR3 has 14 amino acids. Trimming left V 0 bases short and J 7 bases short, with 10 bases between. The CDR3 loop is CASSYSGETQPQHF. The CDR3 DNA reads as TGTGCCAGCAGTTACTCTGGGGAAACCCAGCCCCAGCATTTT.

This clonotype was seen only a few times. CDR3 loop: CASSPRANSNQPQHF. Written as DNA, the CDR3 is TGTGCCAGCTCACCCCGAGCAAATAGCAATCAGCCCCAGCATTTT. The chain combines TRBV18 with TRBJ1-5; no firm D call. V was trimmed by 3 bases and J by 0 bases, leaving 9 bases between them. The CDR3 is 15 amino acids. Germline loops: CDR1 KGHSH, CDR2 LQKENI.

This clonotype showed up many times. V usage is TRBV9 and J usage is TRBJ2-1; 11 positions match TRBD2. V lost 3 bases to trimming and J lost 6 bases; unmatched junction nucleotides: 5. Germline lookup yields CDR1 SGDLS and CDR2 YYNGEE. This CDR3 has 15 amino acids. The CDR3, as DNA: TGTGCCAGCAGCGCGACTAGCGGGGCCGGCAATGAGCAGTTCTTC. Amino acids: CASSATSGAGNEQFF.

This clonotype was recorded at least ten times. V and J are TRBV5-1 and TRBJ2-3, with D perhaps given as TRBD1 or TRBD2 (5 bases each). The germline V gene encodes CDR1 SGHRS and CDR2 YFSETQ. Trimming removed 2 bases from V and 8 bases from J, with 9 bases in between. The CDR3 totals 12 residues. The CDR3: CASSFDGGTQYF. The CDR3 DNA sequence: TGCGCCAGCAGCTTCGATGGGGGTACGCAGTATTTT. Together with reference TRBV5-1 and TRBJ2-3, the CDR3 gives the full variable domain: KAGVTQTPRYLIKTRGQQVTLSCSPISGHRSVSWYQQTPGQGLQFLFEYFSETQRNKGNFPGRFSGRQFSNSRSEMNVSTLELGDSALYLCASSFDGGTQYFGPGTRLTVL.

This clonotype was observed a few times. The chain carries TRBV7-2 and TRBJ2-7; 8 bases fit TRBD1. In germline, CDR1 is SGHTA, CDR2 FQGNSA. The V gene end was trimmed by 5 bases and the J gene end by 4 bases; junction bases not matched to a gene: 10. The CDR3 runs to 15 residues. Here the CDR3 reads CASSLAGTGRYEQYF. The CDR3 nucleotides are TGTGCCAGCAGCCTGGCCGGGACAGGTCGGTACGAGCAGTACTTC.

This rearrangement joins TRBV12-3 or TRBV12-4 to TRBJ2-1; 7 positions match TRBD1. The CDR3 totals 13 residues. Trimming removed 9 bases from V and 6 bases from J; junction bases left unmatched: 8. For the CDR3, the DNA is TGTGCCAGTCTAGGGGGCAGTCGCAATGAGCAGTTCTTC. Translated: CASLGGSRNEQFF.

This clonotype showed up many times. This chain connects TRBV7-9 to TRBJ2-1; 7 bases are shared with TRBD2. V lost 8 bases, J lost 0 bases, and 1 base stayed unmatched. The germline V gene encodes CDR1 SEHNR and CDR2 FQNEAQ (reference sequence). The CDR3 is made up of 13 amino acids. CDR3 nucleotide sequence: TGTGCCAGCCGGGGGGACTCCTACAATGAGCAGTTCTTC. Translation: CASRGDSYNEQFF.

This clonotype showed up just a few times. The J gene is TRBJ1-1, the V gene TRBV18; weak D call: TRBD1 (6 bases). The germline CDR1 and CDR2 sequences are KGHSH and LQKENI. This CDR3 comprises 16 residues. The V and J ends lost 1 base and 5 bases respectively, with 17 bases between them. The CDR3 sequence is CASSPRSGGRGTEAFF. As DNA, the CDR3 is TGTGCCAGCTCACCACGATCCGGGGGCAGAGGGACTGAAGCTTTCTTT. Using reference TRBV18 and TRBJ1-1 for the parts outside the CDR3, the full variable domain is NAGVMQNPRHLVRRRGQEARLRCSPMKGHSHVYWYRQLPEEGLKFMVYLQKENIIDESGMPKERFSAEFPKEGPSILRIQQVVRGDSAAYFCASSPRSGGRGTEAFFGQGTRLTVV.

CDR3 residues: CASSPDGTGGYTF. CDR3 bases: TGTGCCAGCAGCCCAGACGGGACAGGAGGCTACACCTTC. The chain couples TRBV7-2 to TRBJ1-2; 8 bases align to TRBD1. Per the germline V gene, CDR1 is SGHTA and CDR2 is FQGNSA. The J segment lost 8 bases and the V segment lost 5 bases, leaving 7 bases of the junction unmatched. The CDR3 length is 13 residues.

This clonotype was recorded a few times. The chain combines TRBV25-1 with TRBJ2-3, with 9 positions matching TRBD1. V shed 9 bases and J 5 bases; nucleotides not matched to a gene: 6. This CDR3 is built from 13 residues. The germline V gene has CDR1 MGHDK and CDR2 SYGVNS. CDR3 region: CASRQGVGDTQYF. The CDR3 DNA is TGTGCCAGTCGACAGGGGGTGGGAGATACGCAGTATTTT. The entire variable domain, with the rest obtained from reference TRBV25-1 and TRBJ2-3, is as follows: EADIYQTPRYLVIGTGKKITLECSQTMGHDKMYWYQQDPGMELHLIHYSYGVNSTEKGDLSSESTVSRIRTEHFPLTLESARPSHTSQYLCASRQGVGDTQYFGPGTRLTVL.

J is TRBJ1-1 and V is TRBV7-9; no reliable D call. The CDR3 loop spans 12 amino acids. Trimming left V 5 bases short and J 10 bases short, with 14 bases between. Germline CDR1 SEHNR, CDR2 FQNEAQ (reference sequence). DNA of the CDR3: TGTGCCAGCAGCCCAGACCCCAGTGGAGCTTTCTTT. This gives the protein CASSPDPSGAFF.

This clonotype has more than one count but fewer than ten. The rearrangement links TRBV9 to TRBJ1-1, with 7 nucleotides matching TRBD1. The V gene end was trimmed by 4 bases and the J gene end by 4 bases; junction bases not matched to a gene: 10. CDR3 size: 15 residues. The germline CDR1 and CDR2 sequences are SGDLS and YYNGEE. CDR3 sequence reads: CASSRGGALFTEAFF. In DNA form, the CDR3 reads TGTGCCAGCAGCAGAGGGGGCGCTTTGTTCACTGAAGCTTTCTTT.

The chain joins TRBV5-1 to TRBJ1-1; maybe TRBD1 (6 bases). Per germline, CDR1 SGHRS and CDR2 YFSETQ. Between the trimmed V and J ends, which lost 4 bases and 2 bases, there was a span of 18 bases. The CDR3 sequence is 16 residues long. CDR3 sequence reads: CASSTSDSPPNTEAFF. CDR3 nucleotide sequence: TGCGCCAGCAGCACTTCGGACAGCCCTCCTAACACTGAAGCTTTCTTT.

Only a few counts were recorded for this clonotype. This chain uses TRBV19 with TRBJ2-7; D not certain. Germline CDR1 reads LNHDA; CDR2 reads SQIVND (reference sequence). Trimming cost V 4 bases and J 4 bases, with 14 bases left between them. The CDR3 is 14 amino acids. The CDR3: CASSSQATRYEQYF. The CDR3 nucleotides are TGTGCCAGTAGTAGTCAGGCTACACGGTACGAGCAGTACTTC.

The CDR3: CASSLQTPTSRETQYF. For the CDR3, the DNA is TGTGCCAGCAGTCTCCAAACACCAACTAGCCGCGAGACCCAGTACTTC. The V call is TRBV6-2 or TRBV6-3, the J call TRBJ2-5; D possibly corresponds to TRBD2 (6 bases). This CDR3 has 16 residues. CDR1 is MNHEY, CDR2 SVGEGT, per germline. V was cut by 5 bases and J by 5 bases, with 21 bases left in between.

At least ten counts were recorded for this clonotype. V and J are TRBV5-1 and TRBJ2-1; tentatively, D is TRBD1 (6 bases). Per germline, CDR1 SGHRS and CDR2 YFSETQ. Between the trimmed V and J ends, which lost 5 bases and 7 bases, there was a span of 22 bases. CDR3 length: 16 residues. This CDR3 is CASRQVRSGVQNEQFF. In nucleotides, the CDR3 is TGCGCCAGCAGGCAGGTCCGGTCAGGGGTTCAGAATGAGCAGTTCTTC.

This chain connects TRBV20-1 to TRBJ2-5, with 10 bases lining up with TRBD2. The V gene's germline CDR1 is DFQATT and CDR2 SNEGSKA (reference sequence). The CDR3 extends over 15 amino acids. V shed 6 bases and J 0 bases; nucleotides not matched to a gene: 7. The CDR3 nucleotides are TGCAGTGCCCCGACAGCGGGGGGGTACCAAGAGACCCAGTACTTC. It translates to CSAPTAGGYQETQYF.

This clonotype was picked up a small number of times. The chain combines TRBV4-3 with TRBJ2-5; a possible D gene is TRBD2 (6 bases). Germline V gives CDR1 LGHNA, CDR2 YSLEER. Trimming removed 0 bases from V and 5 bases from J, with 16 bases in between. The CDR3 extends over 16 amino acids. This chain's CDR3 is CASSQERVGGVETQYF. The CDR3 DNA sequence: TGCGCCAGCAGCCAAGAAAGGGTGGGAGGTGTGGAGACCCAGTACTTC.